Listed below are T cell receptor beta chains from one sample, sequenced in a study of neurological immune-mediated disorders. TCRdb passed the 5' RACE reads through MiXCR, listing each CDR3 protein once. Counted here are tens of thousands of distinct CDR3 sequences, around 5.2% occurring once; the ten biggest clones make up roughly 3.4%. The specimen was PBMCs. The receptor set was obtained from a woman aged 45-60 years with multiple sclerosis. CDR3s include the opening cysteine and the closing phenylalanine or tryptophan. A D gene is named only where the DNA matches it firmly. A row's size may be missing; if present it is once, few, many or a size class.

v_gene,d_gene,j_gene,abundance,len,CDR3nt,CDR3aa
TRBV6-2/TRBV6-3,TRBD1,TRBJ1-1,many,13,TGTGCCAGCAGCGACAGGGAAAACACTGAAGCTTTCTTT,CASSDRENTEAFF
TRBV5-1,TRBD1,TRBJ2-7,many,13,TGCGCCAGCAGCTGGGACAGAACCTACGAGCAGTACTTC,CASSWDRTYEQYF
TRBV6-5,TRBD1,TRBJ2-1,many,12,TGTGCCAGCAGTTACGATGGACAGGGGAAGTTCTTC,CASSYDGQGKFF
TRBV12-3/TRBV12-4,-,TRBJ2-5,-,17,TGTGCCAGCAGTTTAGAAATTGCTTTTCGGAGGGAAGAGACCCAGTACTTC,CASSLEIAFRREETQYF
TRBV12-5,-,TRBJ1-5,many,13,TGTGCTAGTGGACTTACCAGGGGACAGCCCCAGCATTTT,CASGLTRGQPQHF
TRBV12-3/TRBV12-4,-,TRBJ1-1,few,13,TGTGCCAGCAGCCCGAGGGGGAACACTGAAGCTTTCTTT,CASSPRGNTEAFF
TRBV10-1,-,TRBJ1-4,many,17,TGCGCCAGCACTCCGACAGACCGAGCCACAACTAATGAAAAACTGTTTTTT,CASTPTDRATTNEKLFF
TRBV20-1,TRBD1,TRBJ2-5,many,13,TGCAGTGCTAAACCGACAGGGGTAGAGACCCAGTACTTC,CSAKPTGVETQYF
TRBV7-9,-,TRBJ2-5,-,13,TGTGCCAGCAGCTTAGCAACTCGAGAGACCCAGTACTTC,CASSLATRETQYF
TRBV9,TRBD1,TRBJ1-6,many,15,TGTGCCAGCAGCGTAGGGACAGGCTATAATTCACCCCTCCACTTT,CASSVGTGYNSPLHF
TRBV24-1,TRBD2,TRBJ2-2,many,17,TGTGCCACCAGTGACCACCAGACTAGCCTGAACACCGGGGAGCTGTTTTTT,CATSDHQTSLNTGELFF
TRBV6-2/TRBV6-3,-,TRBJ1-2,many,15,TGTGCCAGCAGTACCCCGAGGGGTTCGAGCTATGGCTACACCTTC,CASSTPRGSSYGYTF
TRBV7-9,TRBD1,TRBJ2-3,many,18,TGTGCCAGCAGCCCGGCCGCCCAGGGACAGACTGGCACAGATACGCAGTATTTT,CASSPAAQGQTGTDTQYF
TRBV20-1,-,TRBJ1-1,many,14,TGCAGTGCTAGAGAAGGAGGTTTTTACACTGAAGCTTTCTTT,CSAREGGFYTEAFF
TRBV5-1,TRBD1,TRBJ1-1,many,14,TGCGCCAGCAGCTTGGCACAGGGGAGGACTGAAGCTTTCTTT,CASSLAQGRTEAFF
TRBV5-1,TRBD1,TRBJ2-5,many,15,TGCGCCAGCAGCTCCCCCGGACAGGACCAAGAGACCCAGTACTTC,CASSSPGQDQETQYF
TRBV29-1,TRBD1,TRBJ2-7,many,10,TGCAGCGTTGTATCAGGGGGGCAGTACTTC,CSVVSGGQYF
TRBV7-3,TRBD1,TRBJ1-4,many,16,TGTGCCAGCAGTCCAACAGGGGGTGCCGCTAATGAAAAACTGTTTTTT,CASSPTGGAANEKLFF
TRBV6-6,-,TRBJ1-1,many,12,TGTGCCAGCAGATCAAGGAGAGGTGAAGCTTTCTTT,CASRSRRGEAFF
TRBV29-1,TRBD2,TRBJ2-1,many,17,TGCAGCGTTGTAGGGGCTAGCGGGGGGGCAGCGTACAATGAGCAGTTCTTC,CSVVGASGGAAYNEQFF
TRBV7-8,TRBD1,TRBJ2-1,many,18,TGTGCCAGCAGCTTATTCCTGCGGGGGACAGGGTTTAGGGATGAGCAGTTCTTC,CASSLFLRGTGFRDEQFF
TRBV6-2/TRBV6-3,TRBD1,TRBJ1-4,many,15,TGTGCCAGCAGTTGGGGACAGTCAACTAATGAAAAACTGTTTTTT,CASSWGQSTNEKLFF
TRBV20-1,-,TRBJ2-1,few,11,TGCAGCGCTCCCGGGGTCAATGAGCAGTTCTTC,CSAPGVNEQFF
TRBV7-6,-,TRBJ2-3,few,12,TGTGCCAGCAGCACCAGATGGGGACCGCAGTATTTT,CASSTRWGPQYF
TRBV20-1,-,TRBJ1-3,many,12,TGCAGTGCCACAAGCTCTGGAAACACCATATATTTT,CSATSSGNTIYF
TRBV7-2,TRBD1,TRBJ1-1,medium-sized,14,TGTGCCAGCAGTCGAGACCCACGACAGGGTGAAGCTTTCTTT,CASSRDPRQGEAFF
TRBV7-2,-,TRBJ2-7,many,15,TGTGCCAGCAGCGTAACCGGGACGCCTCTCTACGAGCAGTACTTC,CASSVTGTPLYEQYF
TRBV4-1,-,TRBJ1-2,few,16,TGCGCCAGCAGCCAAGATAGTTCAGGGTACTCCTATGGCTACACCTTC,CASSQDSSGYSYGYTF
TRBV9,-,TRBJ2-3,many,17,TGTGCCAGCAGCCCAAAGGGGCCGCTTGTGGGCACAGATACGCAGTATTTT,CASSPKGPLVGTDTQYF
TRBV5-1,-,TRBJ1-1,many,14,TGCGCCAGCAGCTTGGAAATCCTGAACACTGAAGCTTTCTTT,CASSLEILNTEAFF
TRBV5-1,-,TRBJ2-5,many,14,TGCGCCAGCAGCTACCCGGGGCGGCAAGAGACCCAGTACTTC,CASSYPGRQETQYF
TRBV27,TRBD2,TRBJ2-2,many,19,TGTGCCAGCAGTTGGGCTAGCGGGGGGACCCACCCCAAGGGCGGGGAGCTGTTTTTT,CASSWASGGTHPKGGELFF
TRBV7-2,-,TRBJ1-4,many,12,TGTGCCAGCAGGCCGAATGGTGAAAAACTGTTTTTT,CASRPNGEKLFF
TRBV10-3,-,TRBJ1-2,many,12,TGTGCCGTAGACCCGGGAAGGTATGGCTACACCTTC,CAVDPGRYGYTF
TRBV14,TRBD1,TRBJ2-3,-,13,TGTGCCAGCAGCCAAGCGGTTGGGACAGGGGAGTATTTT,CASSQAVGTGEYF
TRBV10-3,TRBD2,TRBJ2-3,many,17,TGTGCCATCAGTGAGGTCGGACTAGCGGGGCGCACAGATACGCAGTATTTT,CAISEVGLAGRTDTQYF
TRBV15,-,TRBJ1-5,-,13,TGTGCCACCAGCAGTAACCGTCTCCAGCCCCAGCATTTT,CATSSNRLQPQHF
TRBV2,-,TRBJ2-4,few,14,TGTGCCAGCATGGTCGGGTTAGCCAAAAACATTCAGTACTTC,CASMVGLAKNIQYF
TRBV6-1,-,TRBJ1-2,few,12,TGTGCCAGCAGAACTGCGGGGACAGGCTACACCTTC,CASRTAGTGYTF
TRBV28,-,TRBJ1-1,many,13,TGTGCCAGCACCTCAACAGGTTACACTGAAGCTTTCTTT,CASTSTGYTEAFF
TRBV2,-,TRBJ1-4,-,16,TGTGCCAGCAGTGAAGGACAGGCAAGGGCTAATGAAAAACTGTTTTTT,CASSEGQARANEKLFF
TRBV7-2,-,TRBJ1-6,-,14,TGTGCCAGCAGCTTAGTGGGCAGGAATTCACCCCTCAACTTT,CASSLVGRNSPLNF
TRBV4-1,-,TRBJ1-2,few,15,TGCGCCAGCAGCCAAGCCGACCCTTCAGCAGGTGGCTACACCTTC,CASSQADPSAGGYTF
TRBV5-1,TRBD1,TRBJ2-2,many,15,TGCGCCAGCAGCTTACAGGGGATGGGCACCGGGGAGCTGTTTTTT,CASSLQGMGTGELFF
TRBV6-2/TRBV6-3,-,TRBJ2-7,many,14,TGTGCCAGCAGTTTACGGGACATTGCCTACGAGCAGTACTTC,CASSLRDIAYEQYF
TRBV3-1,TRBD1,TRBJ1-6,many,15,TGTGCCAGCAGCCTTGAGGACAGGGTAGCCTCACCCCTCAACTTT,CASSLEDRVASPLNF
TRBV5-1,TRBD1,TRBJ2-1,many,17,TGCGCCAGCAGCTTGCGGGAAGCCGGGACAGGGGTGTCTGAGCAGTTCTTC,CASSLREAGTGVSEQFF
TRBV28,TRBD1,TRBJ1-5,many,14,TGTGCCAGCAGTTGGGACAGCCGAGGAGGGCCCCAGCATTTT,CASSWDSRGGPQHF
TRBV6-5,-,TRBJ1-2,many,14,TGTGCCAGCGGCCTAGGGGCGGCTAACTATGGCTACACCTTC,CASGLGAANYGYTF
TRBV7-8,-,TRBJ1-2,many,15,TGTGCCAGCAGCTTAGAGCCGACGAACGTATATGGCTACACCTTC,CASSLEPTNVYGYTF
TRBV5-1,-,TRBJ2-1,many,15,TGCGCCAGCAGCTTGCGGAGCGGCTCCTACAATGAGCAGTTCTTC,CASSLRSGSYNEQFF
TRBV5-1,-,TRBJ1-1,many,14,TGCGCCAGCAGCTTGGTTAAAGGTGACACTGAAGCTTTCTTT,CASSLVKGDTEAFF
TRBV7-2,TRBD1,TRBJ2-2,many,15,TGTGCCAGCAGCTTGGGACAGGGGAATTCCGGGGAGCTGTTTTTT,CASSLGQGNSGELFF
TRBV20-1,-,TRBJ2-3,many,16,TGCAGTGCTAGAGCCCTTACCGAGAGTTCCACAGATACGCAGTATTTT,CSARALTESSTDTQYF
TRBV5-1,TRBD2,TRBJ2-1,many,16,TGCGCCAGCAGCATCAGCCCTAGCGGGGGGGCCGATGAGCAGTTCTTC,CASSISPSGGADEQFF
TRBV5-1,-,TRBJ1-4,-,14,TGCGCCAGCAGCACGACCGCGGCGGGAGAAAAACTGTTTTTT,CASSTTAAGEKLFF
TRBV7-2,-,TRBJ2-2,many,14,TGTGCCAGCAGCTTAGATTACGGCACCGGGGAGCTGTTTTTT,CASSLDYGTGELFF
TRBV18,-,TRBJ1-2,few,13,TGTGCCAGCTCACGGGAAGGAGACTATGGCTACACCTTC,CASSREGDYGYTF
TRBV10-2,TRBD1,TRBJ1-6,many,15,TGCGCCAGCAGACCCCCGGGACAGGGAAATTCACCCCTCAACTTT,CASRPPGQGNSPLNF
TRBV10-3,-,TRBJ1-4,many,13,TGTGCCATCAGTCAGGGAGGGATTGAAAAACTGTTTTTT,CAISQGGIEKLFF